The rows below give T cell receptor beta chains drawn from one sample of a study of shared clonotypes between healthy human individuals. Repertoires were generated with immunoSEQ multiplex PCR, while TCRdb's copy carries only in-frame clones and drops some. Of about 2 million clones listed, just under 95% are singletons. The sequenced sample was naive CD8+ T cells sorted from blood. Every receptor here comes from a young man in good health. Each CDR3 is given with its conserved first and last residue. A D gene is named only where the DNA matches it firmly. Clone size appears in some rows only: once, few, many, or a class for an expanded clone.

d_call,j_call,v_call,clone_size,cdr3_aa,cdr3_nt
TRBD1,TRBJ1-4,TRBV19,NA,CASSTETGRELSF,TGTGCCAGTAGTACAGAGACAGGGCGGGAACTGTCTTTT
NA,TRBJ2-5,TRBV6-6,NA,CASKERGRFQETQYF,TGTGCCAGCAAGGAGAGGGGCCGATTCCAAGAGACCCAGTACTTC
NA,TRBJ1-2,TRBV30,NA,CAWSDNREINYGYTF,TGTGCCTGGAGTGATAACAGGGAGATTAACTATGGCTACACCTTC
NA,TRBJ1-6,TRBV7-6,NA,CASGLGGYGDSPLHF,TGTGCCAGCGGCTTAGGAGGTTATGGTGATTCACCCCTCCACTTT
TRBD2,TRBJ2-7,TRBV28,NA,CASSPETSGGAYEQYF,TGTGCCAGCAGTCCGGAGACTAGCGGGGGGGCTTACGAGCAGTACTTC
NA,TRBJ2-7,TRBV19,NA,CASKGHKGDGGRCEQYF,TGTGCCAGTAAAGGACATAAAGGGGACGGGGGACGGTGTGAGCAGTACTTC
TRBD1,TRBJ1-1,TRBV4-3,NA,CASSPGTGGLGTEAFF,TGCGCCAGCAGCCCCGGGACAGGGGGCCTGGGCACTGAAGCTTTCTTT
TRBD2,TRBJ2-3,TRBV9,NA,CASSATSGASDTQYF,TGTGCCAGCAGCGCCACTAGCGGGGCCTCAGATACGCAGTATTTT
NA,TRBJ2-7,TRBV7-9,NA,CASSLVGHEQYF,TGTGCCAGCAGCTTAGTTGGTCACGAGCAGTACTTC
NA,TRBJ2-7,TRBV2,NA,CAGTAGLSYEQYF,TGTGCCGGCACAGCCGGATTGTCCTACGAGCAGTACTTC
NA,TRBJ2-1,TRBV7-9,NA,CASSPSMSNNEQFF,TGTGCCAGCAGCCCGAGTATGTCAAACAATGAGCAGTTCTTC
NA,TRBJ1-2,TRBV5-4,NA,CASSLAEGGRYGYTF,TGTGCCAGCAGCTTGGCGGAGGGGGGGCGGTATGGCTACACCTTC
TRBD1,TRBJ2-7,TRBV27,NA,CASSWDRAGEQYF,TGTGCCAGCAGTTGGGACAGGGCGGGCGAGCAGTACTTC
TRBD1,TRBJ1-1,TRBV6-5,once,CASSTRTGWEAFF,TGTGCCAGCAGTACCCGGACAGGGTGGGAAGCTTTCTTT
NA,TRBJ2-2,TRBV5-1,NA,CASSLMREDAGELFF,TGCGCCAGCAGCTTGATGAGGGAGGACGCCGGGGAGCTGTTTTTT
TRBD1,TRBJ2-5,TRBV4-3,NA,CASSLQPQTGLQETQYF,TGCGCCAGCAGCCTCCAGCCCCAGACAGGGTTGCAAGAGACCCAGTACTTC
TRBD1,TRBJ1-1,TRBV9,NA,CASSAGGQGKNTEAFF,TGTGCCAGCAGCGCGGGGGGACAGGGGAAGAACACTGAAGCTTTCTTT
NA,TRBJ2-7,TRBV15,NA,CATRGLSYEQYF,TGTGCCACCAGGGGGCTTTCCTACGAGCAGTACTTC
NA,TRBJ1-2,TRBV7-2,NA,CASSLASGGSMPWSGYTF,TGTGCCAGCAGCTTAGCCAGCGGGGGCTCTATGCCTTGGAGTGGCTACACCTTC
TRBD1,TRBJ2-1,TRBV7-9,NA,CASSLTGGIEQFF,TGTGCCAGCAGCTTGACAGGGGGCATTGAGCAGTTCTTC
NA,TRBJ2-3,TRBV9,NA,CASSANIVSGSTDTQYF,TGTGCCAGCAGCGCGAACATTGTGAGTGGTAGCACAGATACGCAGTATTTT
NA,TRBJ2-3,TRBV11-2,NA,CASTPTDTQYF,TGTGCCAGCACCCCAACAGATACGCAGTATTTT
NA,TRBJ2-7,TRBV28,NA,CASSLAAGVEQYF,TGTGCCAGCAGTTTGGCGGCAGGGGTCGAGCAGTACTTC
TRBD1,TRBJ2-1,TRBV5-4,NA,CASSLGTGMNEQFF,TGTGCCAGCAGCTTGGGGACAGGGATGAATGAGCAGTTCTTC
NA,TRBJ1-1,TRBV5-6,NA,CASSLTEMNTEAFF,TGTGCCAGCAGCTTGACAGAAATGAACACTGAAGCTTTCTTT
TRBD1,TRBJ2-2,TRBV27,NA,CASSIGTALGELFF,TGTGCCAGCAGTATAGGGACAGCCCTCGGGGAGCTGTTTTTT
TRBD1,TRBJ1-5,TRBV11-2,NA,CASSLDPRGNQPQHF,TGTGCCAGCAGCTTAGATCCCAGGGGGAATCAGCCCCAGCATTTT
TRBD2,TRBJ2-3,TRBV19,NA,CASSFERGTDTQYF,TGTGCCAGTAGTTTCGAGCGGGGGACAGATACGCAGTATTTT
TRBD2,TRBJ2-7,TRBV7-2,NA,CASSSLAGGPYEQYF,TGTGCCAGCAGTAGCCTAGCGGGAGGCCCCTACGAGCAGTACTTC
NA,TRBJ1-1,TRBV6-5,NA,CASSVQGTEAFF,TGTGCCAGCAGTGTTCAGGGCACTGAAGCTTTCTTT
NA,TRBJ1-1,TRBV28,NA,CASSLPFTGFEAFF,TGTGCCAGCAGTCTACCCTTCACAGGGTTTGAAGCTTTCTTT
NA,TRBJ1-2,TRBV4-2,once,CASSQEGGSAGYTF,TGTGCCAGCAGCCAAGAAGGTGGGAGCGCTGGCTACACCTTC